This is a list of T cell receptor beta chains from one sample in a study of T cell responses to AZD1222 COVID-19 vaccine. TCRdb's table, derived via immunoSEQ multiplex PCR, lists solely in-frame clones and lacks some. The sample contains about 150,000 clones, approximately 92% of which appear only once. The source was peripheral blood, collected 28 days after the second AZD1222 dose. All receptors come from an adult who received the AZD1222 COVID-19 vaccine. Both conserved end residues are part of each CDR3. A D gene is named only where the DNA matches it firmly. The size of a clone is reported for some rows only, either as once, few or many, or as a class for expanded clones.

>TRBV10-3|TRBJ1-1|NA|NA
TGTGCCATCGCCACAGACCCTGCCACTGAAGCTTTCTTT
CAIATDPATEAFF
>TRBV24-1|TRBJ2-1|TRBD2|NA
TGTGCCACCAGGCTCTTCCGGGGGGGCCGTCTAGCGGGGGCCTACAATGAGCAGTTCTTC
CATRLFRGGRLAGAYNEQFF
>TRBV4-2|TRBJ1-1|TRBD1|NA
TGTGCCAGCAGCCCCGACAGGGGGAGGAACACTGAAGCTTTCTTT
CASSPDRGRNTEAFF
>TRBV2|TRBJ1-4|NA|NA
TGTGCCAGCAGAAACACGGACCGAGAAAAACTGTTTTTT
CASRNTDREKLFF
>TRBV6-2/TRBV6-3|TRBJ2-7|NA|NA
TGTGCCAGCAGCCTCAGACTTTGGGACTACGAGCAGTACTTC
CASSLRLWDYEQYF
>TRBV29-1|TRBJ1-4|TRBD1|NA
TGCAGCGGCCGCACAGGGGTTGGGGAAAAACTGTTTTTT
CSGRTGVGEKLFF
>TRBV6-5|TRBJ2-1|NA|NA
TGTGCCAGCAGTTCCCTGGACAAACGTCCCTTCAATGAGCAGTTCTTC
CASSSLDKRPFNEQFF
>TRBV27|TRBJ2-1|NA|NA
TGTGCCAGCAGCTGGGGTAGCCAGGGTGAGCAGTTCTTC
CASSWGSQGEQFF
>TRBV6-5|TRBJ1-2|NA|NA
TGTGCCAGCAGTTCCTCTACCTTTAGCGACAGCTATGGCTACACCTTC
CASSSSTFSDSYGYTF
>TRBV4-3|TRBJ1-6|NA|NA
TGCGCCAGCAGCCAAGATAGGAGCCCGCATTCACCCCTCCACTTT
CASSQDRSPHSPLHF
>TRBV9|TRBJ1-5|NA|once
TGTGCCAGCAGCGTAAAGGGGAATCAGCCCCAGCATTTT
CASSVKGNQPQHF
>TRBV2|TRBJ1-3|TRBD1|once
TGTGCCAGCAGTGAATCAACCGGGACAGCCACCTCTGGAAACACCATATATTTT
CASSESTGTATSGNTIYF
>TRBV19|TRBJ1-4|NA|NA
TGTGCCAGTGCCCTTACATCAACTAATGAAAAACTGTTTTTT
CASALTSTNEKLFF
>TRBV30|TRBJ2-2|TRBD2|NA
TGTGCCTGGTCGACCGAAGCGGGGGCGAGCGGGGAGCTGTTTTTT
CAWSTEAGASGELFF
>TRBV6-5|TRBJ2-3|NA|NA
TGTGCCAGCAGGGGAGTATTAGATACGCAGTATTTT
CASRGVLDTQYF
>TRBV19|TRBJ1-1|NA|NA
TGTGCCAGTAGTATCTTGGGGTTGAGGACTGAAGCTTTCTTT
CASSILGLRTEAFF
>TRBV6-5|TRBJ2-7|NA|NA
TGTGCCAGCAGTTACTCGTCATACCACGAGCAGTACTTC
CASSYSSYHEQYF
>TRBV6-5|TRBJ2-1|NA|NA
TGTGCCTCGGCGCCGGCGCGGTCCTACAATGAGCAGTTCTTC
CASAPARSYNEQFF
>TRBV16|TRBJ1-3|TRBD1|NA
TGTGCCAGCAGCCCCGACAGGGCGGGAAACACCATATATTTT
CASSPDRAGNTIYF
>TRBV7-9|TRBJ1-5|NA|once
TGTGCCAGCAGCCCAGCAGGGCATTCGAATCAGCCCCAGCATTTT
CASSPAGHSNQPQHF
>TRBV5-8|TRBJ2-1|TRBD2|NA
TGTGCCAGCAGCCTTACTAGCGGGGGCAGTAATGAGCAGTTCTTC
CASSLTSGGSNEQFF
>TRBV5-1|TRBJ1-5|NA|NA
TGCGCCAGCAGCTACTCCGACAGTTACAATCAGCCCCAGCATTTT
CASSYSDSYNQPQHF
>TRBV30|TRBJ1-1|NA|NA
TGTGCCTGCTGGGGCTTCATGAACACTGAAGCTTTCTTT
CACWGFMNTEAFF
>TRBV30|TRBJ1-2|TRBD1|NA
TGTGCCTGGAGTGTTGGGACAGTCCCCTTCTATGGCTACACCTTC
CAWSVGTVPFYGYTF
>TRBV19|TRBJ1-6|NA|NA
TGTGCCAGTACCGGGGAAGGCGGCTATAATTCACCCCTCCACTTT
CASTGEGGYNSPLHF
>TRBV11-3|TRBJ2-2|NA|NA
TGTGCCAGCAGCTCACGTGCTGGAATCGGGGAGCTGTTTTTT
CASSSRAGIGELFF
>TRBV5-1|TRBJ1-2|TRBD1|NA
TGCGCCAGCAGCGCCGAACAGGGGGCCGTATATGGCTACACCTTC
CASSAEQGAVYGYTF
>TRBV11-2|TRBJ1-2|NA|once
TGTGCCAGCACCTACTGGACAGAGAGTAACTATGGCTACACCTTC
CASTYWTESNYGYTF
>TRBV6-5|TRBJ1-1|NA|NA
TGTGCCAGCAGTTTTGGGGGGAACACTGAAGCTTTCTTT
CASSFGGNTEAFF
>TRBV6-5|TRBJ2-5|TRBD1|NA
TGTGCCAGCAGTTACTCCGGACAGGGTAATCGAGAGACCCAGTACTTC
CASSYSGQGNRETQYF
>TRBV10-3|TRBJ2-5|NA|NA
TGTGCCATCAGTGAAGCAGGGGAAGAGACCCAGTACTTC
CAISEAGEETQYF
>TRBV27|TRBJ2-7|NA|once
TGTGCCAGTAGGGCAGGTTACTACGAGCAGTACTTC
CASRAGYYEQYF
>TRBV18|TRBJ2-6|NA|NA
TGTGCCAGCTCACCACCCAGTTCGGGACACACTACCTCTGGGGCCAACGTCCTGACTTTC
CASSPPSSGHTTSGANVLTF
>TRBV1|TRBJ1-5|NA|once
TGCACCAGCAGCCAAGCCCACGGACAGGGGGAGAGAGCCGTTCATCAGCCCCAGCATTTT
CTSSQAHGQGERAVHQPQHF
>TRBV24-1|TRBJ2-2|NA|NA
TGTGCCACCAGTGATCCAAGATACACCGGGGAGCTGTTTTTT
CATSDPRYTGELFF
>TRBV4-1|TRBJ2-3|NA|once
TGCGCCAGCAGCCGGGGAACCGGGACTCATATCTCAGATACGCAGTATTTT
CASSRGTGTHISDTQYF
>TRBV11-2|TRBJ2-7|TRBD2|NA
TGTGCCAGCAGCTTATCCCTAGCGGGGGGCCCATACGAGCAGTACTTC
CASSLSLAGGPYEQYF
>TRBV2|TRBJ1-1|TRBD1|NA
TGTGCCAGCAGATTGGACAGGGGTCGCACTGAAGCTTTCTTT
CASRLDRGRTEAFF
>TRBV9|TRBJ2-6|NA|NA
TGTGCCAGCAGCGTTTTGGGGTCTGGGGCCAACGTCCTGACTTTC
CASSVLGSGANVLTF
>TRBV3-1/TRBV3-2|TRBJ1-2|NA|NA
TGTGCCAGCAGCCAAGTCAGTCGAGGAGCTAACTATGGCTACACCTTC
CASSQVSRGANYGYTF
>TRBV27|TRBJ1-6|TRBD1|NA
TGTGCCAGCACTCAGGGGGGTTTCCATAATTCACCCCTCCACTTT
CASTQGGFHNSPLHF
>TRBV5-1|TRBJ1-1|NA|NA
TGCGCCAGCAGCTTTCTAAGACTGTGGGACACTGAAGCTTTCTTT
CASSFLRLWDTEAFF
>TRBV27|TRBJ1-1|NA|NA
TGTGCCAGCAGTTTTTTCCCAGCGAACACTGAAGCTTTCTTT
CASSFFPANTEAFF
>TRBV12-3/TRBV12-4|TRBJ2-5|NA|NA
TGTGCCAGCAGGCGAGGGGAGACCCAGTACTTC
CASRRGETQYF
>TRBV7-3|TRBJ2-6|NA|NA
TGTGCCAGCAGCTTACGGGTAGGCGGGGCCAACGTCCTGACTTTC
CASSLRVGGANVLTF
>TRBV4-2|TRBJ1-1|TRBD1|NA
TGTGCCAGCAGCCAAGATGGGAGGACAGGGCCTGAAGCTTTCTTT
CASSQDGRTGPEAFF